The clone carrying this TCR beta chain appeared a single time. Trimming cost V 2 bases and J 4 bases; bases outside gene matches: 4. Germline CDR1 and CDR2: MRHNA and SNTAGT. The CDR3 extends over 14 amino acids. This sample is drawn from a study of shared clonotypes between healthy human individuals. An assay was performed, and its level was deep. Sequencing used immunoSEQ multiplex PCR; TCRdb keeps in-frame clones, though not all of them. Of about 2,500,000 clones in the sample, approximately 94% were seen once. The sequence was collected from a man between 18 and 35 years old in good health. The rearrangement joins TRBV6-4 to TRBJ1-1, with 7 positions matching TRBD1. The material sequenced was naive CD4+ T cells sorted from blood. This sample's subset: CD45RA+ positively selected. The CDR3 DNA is TGTGCCAGCAGTGACAACAGGGGAGGCACTGAAGCTTTCTTT. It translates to CASSDNRGGTEAFF.